The present TCR beta chain was sequenced within a study of T cell responses to AZD1222 COVID-19 vaccine. Assay: immunoSEQ multiplex PCR; the TCRdb copy retains only in-frame clones and omits some. This table holds some 150,000 clones, 92% found once. This material consisted of peripheral blood, taken on day 0 of AZD1222 vaccination. The sequence derives from an adult in good health.

CDR3 sequence (DNA): TGTGCCAGCAGTCGCTCCGACTTAGATAATTCACCCCTCCACTTT. Its translation is CASSRSDLDNSPLHF. The chain recombines TRBV28 with TRBJ1-6; no clear D. The germline V and J ends were trimmed by 5 bases and 5 bases, with 13 bases remaining between them. The germline gives CDR1 MDHEN, CDR2 SYDVKM. The CDR3 consists of 15 residues. Full variable domain (remainder filled in from reference TRBV28 and TRBJ1-6): DVKVTQSSRYLVKRTGEKVFLECVQDMDHENMFWYRQDPGLGLRLIYFSYDVKMKEKGDIPEGYSVSREKKERFSLILESASTNQTSMYLCASSRSDLDNSPLHFGNGTRLTVT.